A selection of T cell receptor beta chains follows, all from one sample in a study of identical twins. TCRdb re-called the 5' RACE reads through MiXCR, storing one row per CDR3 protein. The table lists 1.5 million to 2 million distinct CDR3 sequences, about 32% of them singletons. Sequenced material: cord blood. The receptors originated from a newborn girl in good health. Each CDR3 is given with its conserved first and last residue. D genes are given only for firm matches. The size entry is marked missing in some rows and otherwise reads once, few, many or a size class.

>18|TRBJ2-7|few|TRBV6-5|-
CASSYYLSRPPSYNEQYF
TGTGCCAGCAGTTACTACCTGAGCAGGCCCCCCTCCTACAATGAGCAGTACTTC
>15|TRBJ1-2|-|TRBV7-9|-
CASSLRRTESYGYTF
TGTGCCAGCAGCTTAAGGAGGACAGAATCCTATGGCTACACCTTC
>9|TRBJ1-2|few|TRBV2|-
CAGTAGYTF
TGTGCCGGAACAGCTGGCTACACCTTC
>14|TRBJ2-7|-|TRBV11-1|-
CASSQWRGTYEQYF
TGTGCCAGCAGCCAGTGGAGGGGGACCTACGAGCAGTACTTC
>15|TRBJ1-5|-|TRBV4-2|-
CASSSRQSSNQPQHF
TGTGCCAGCAGCTCCAGACAGTCTAGCAATCAGCCCCAGCATTTT
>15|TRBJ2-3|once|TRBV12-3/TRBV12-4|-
CASRAGGQGTDTQYF
TGTGCCAGCAGGGCGGGGGGACAGGGCACAGATACGCAGTATTTT
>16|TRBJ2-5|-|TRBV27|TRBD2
CASSLGLAGQEETQYF
TGTGCCAGCAGTTTGGGACTAGCGGGTCAGGAAGAGACCCAGTACTTC
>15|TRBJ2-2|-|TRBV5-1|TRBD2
CASSFRLAGSGELFF
TGCGCCAGCAGCTTTCGACTAGCGGGATCCGGGGAGCTGTTTTTT
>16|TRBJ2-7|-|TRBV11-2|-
CASSWKNLVIPDEQYF
TGTGCCAGCAGCTGGAAGAATCTAGTTATACCCGACGAGCAGTACTTC
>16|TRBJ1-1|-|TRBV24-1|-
CATSDLLARFATEAFF
TGTGCCACCAGTGATTTGTTGGCCAGGTTCGCCACTGAAGCTTTCTTT
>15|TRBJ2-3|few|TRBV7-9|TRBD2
CASSTPLAGADTQYF
TGTGCCAGCAGTACGCCCCTCGCGGGGGCAGATACGCAGTATTTT
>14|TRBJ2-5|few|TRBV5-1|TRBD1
CASSLDRGKKTQYF
TGCGCCAGCAGCTTGGACAGGGGGAAGAAGACCCAGTACTTC
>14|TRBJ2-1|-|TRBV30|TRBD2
CAWSAGLGIDEQFF
TGTGCCTGGAGTGCCGGACTAGGGATTGATGAGCAGTTCTTC
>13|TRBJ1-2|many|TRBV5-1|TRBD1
CASSLGGQRGYTF
TGCGCCAGCAGCTTGGGGGGACAGCGGGGCTACACCTTC
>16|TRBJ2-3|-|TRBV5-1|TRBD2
CASSFGGTSGTDTQYF
TGCGCCAGCAGCTTCGGAGGGACTAGCGGCACAGATACGCAGTATTTT
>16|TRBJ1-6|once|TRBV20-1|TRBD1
CSARDQGTAYNSPLHF
TGCAGTGCTAGAGATCAGGGGACAGCTTATAATTCACCCCTCCACTTT
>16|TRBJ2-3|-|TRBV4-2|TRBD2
CASSPTGLAPADTQYF
TGTGCCAGCAGCCCCACTGGACTAGCGCCGGCAGATACGCAGTATTTT
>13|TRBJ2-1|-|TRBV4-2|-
CASSQEWDSRQFF
TGTGCCAGCAGCCAAGAGTGGGACTCACGGCAGTTCTTC
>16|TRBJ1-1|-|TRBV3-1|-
CAGSQDRQFLNTEAFF
TGTGCCGGCAGCCAAGACCGGCAATTCCTGAACACTGAAGCTTTCTTT
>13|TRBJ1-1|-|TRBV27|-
CASSFLKNTEAFF
TGTGCCAGCAGTTTTCTAAAGAACACTGAAGCTTTCTTT
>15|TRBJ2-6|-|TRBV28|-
CASSLQFSGANVLTF
TGTGCCAGCAGTTTACAATTCTCTGGGGCCAACGTCCTGACTTTC
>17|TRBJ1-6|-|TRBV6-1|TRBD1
CASSEIVTGGARSPLHF
TGTGCCAGCAGTGAAATAGTGACAGGGGGCGCTAGATCACCCCTCCACTTT
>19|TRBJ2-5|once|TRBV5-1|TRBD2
CASSFERLAGLPFWETQYF
TGCGCCAGCAGCTTCGAAAGACTAGCGGGACTCCCTTTTTGGGAGACCCAGTACTTC
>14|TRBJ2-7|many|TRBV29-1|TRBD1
CSVGATGTSYEQYF
TGCAGCGTTGGAGCGACAGGGACATCCTACGAGCAGTACTTC
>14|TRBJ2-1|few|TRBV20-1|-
CSAREGVSYNEQFF
TGCAGTGCGAGAGAGGGAGTTTCCTACAATGAGCAGTTCTTC
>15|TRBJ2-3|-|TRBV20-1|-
CSAFAHLRSADTQYF
TGCAGTGCTTTTGCCCATCTCAGGTCCGCAGATACGCAGTATTTT
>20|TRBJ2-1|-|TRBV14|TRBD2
CASSQFPGRYTSGRLGEQFF
TGTGCCAGCAGCCAATTCCCGGGACGGTATACTAGCGGGAGGTTAGGGGAGCAGTTCTTC
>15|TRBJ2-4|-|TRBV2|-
CASSEVSVAKNIQYF
TGTGCCAGCAGTGAAGTCTCGGTAGCCAAAAACATTCAGTACTTC
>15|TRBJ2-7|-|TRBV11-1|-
CASSFFGGTSYEQYF
TGTGCCAGCAGCTTTTTCGGGGGTACGTCCTACGAGCAGTACTTC
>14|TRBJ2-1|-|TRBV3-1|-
CASSQANNYNEQFF
TGTGCCAGCAGCCAAGCTAACAACTACAATGAGCAGTTCTTC
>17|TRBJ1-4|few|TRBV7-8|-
CASSLALGWGKGEKLFF
TGTGCCAGCAGCTTAGCGTTAGGTTGGGGAAAGGGTGAAAAACTGTTTTTT
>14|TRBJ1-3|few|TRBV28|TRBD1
CASSLWQGANTIYF
TGTGCCAGCAGTTTATGGCAGGGGGCAAACACCATATATTTT
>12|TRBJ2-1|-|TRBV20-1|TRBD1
CSADRGRDEQFF
TGCAGTGCTGACAGGGGGCGTGATGAGCAGTTCTTC
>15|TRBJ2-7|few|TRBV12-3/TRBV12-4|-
CASSRSRLVVDEQYF
TGTGCCAGCAGCCGGAGTCGGCTAGTAGTAGACGAGCAGTACTTC
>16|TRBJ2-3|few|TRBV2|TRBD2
CASRFSGGARTDTQYF
TGTGCCAGCAGGTTCAGCGGGGGGGCAAGGACAGATACGCAGTATTTT
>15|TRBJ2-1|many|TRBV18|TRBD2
CASSRTSGSRDEQFF
TGTGCCAGCTCACGGACTAGCGGGAGTAGGGATGAGCAGTTCTTC
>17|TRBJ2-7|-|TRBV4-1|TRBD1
CASSQRDWDRGFHEQYF
TGCGCCAGCAGCCAAAGGGATTGGGACAGGGGTTTCCACGAGCAGTACTTC
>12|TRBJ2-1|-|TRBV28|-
CASRQVGDEQFF
TGTGCCAGCCGACAGGTCGGCGATGAGCAGTTCTTC
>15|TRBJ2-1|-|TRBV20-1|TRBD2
CSALTRDYSYNEQVF
TGCAGTGCCTTAACCCGGGACTACTCCTACAATGAGCAGGTCTTC
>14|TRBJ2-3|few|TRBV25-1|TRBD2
CASNIGGGTDTQYF
TGTGCCAGCAATATTGGGGGGGGCACAGATACGCAGTATTTT
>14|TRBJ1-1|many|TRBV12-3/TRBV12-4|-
CASSFRQTNTEAFF
TGTGCCAGCAGTTTCCGCCAGACGAACACTGAAGCTTTCTTT
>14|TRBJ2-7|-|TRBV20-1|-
CSARVPGRAYEQYF
TGCAGTGCTAGAGTCCCCGGGAGAGCCTACGAGCAGTACTTC
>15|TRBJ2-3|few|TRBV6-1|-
CASSEPGEVTDTQYF
TGTGCCAGCAGTGAACCGGGGGAAGTTACAGATACGCAGTATTTT
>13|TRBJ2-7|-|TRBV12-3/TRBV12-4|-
CASGRQPFYEQYF
TGTGCCAGCGGGAGACAGCCCTTCTACGAGCAGTACTTC
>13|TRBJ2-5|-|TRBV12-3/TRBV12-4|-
CASSNQGAGEQYF
TGTGCCAGCAGTAACCAGGGGGCGGGGGAGCAGTACTTC
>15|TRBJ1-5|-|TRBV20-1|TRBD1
CSARNHRGGNQPQHF
TGCAGTGCTAGAAATCACAGGGGGGGCAATCAGCCCCAGCATTTT
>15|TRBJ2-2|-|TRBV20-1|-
CSASHSSRNTGELFF
TGCAGTGCTAGCCACTCCTCACGGAACACCGGGGAGCTGTTTTTT
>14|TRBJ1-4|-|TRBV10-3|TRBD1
CAIKPGTGSEELFF
TGTGCCATCAAACCCGGGACAGGGAGTGAAGAACTGTTTTTT
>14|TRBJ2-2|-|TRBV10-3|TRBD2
CALRGSSLSGELFF
TGTGCCCTTCGCGGGAGTTCCTTGTCCGGGGAGCTGTTTTTT
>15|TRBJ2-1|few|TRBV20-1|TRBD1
CSASGNGTAINEQFF
TGCAGTGCTAGTGGTAACGGGACAGCAATAAATGAGCAGTTCTTC
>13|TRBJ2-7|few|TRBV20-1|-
CSARDSLGGVEYF
TGCAGTGCTAGAGATTCCCTAGGGGGAGTTGAGTACTTC
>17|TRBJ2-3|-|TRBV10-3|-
CAISRAEEGAVGDTQYF
TGTGCCATCAGTAGGGCGGAGGAGGGGGCTGTGGGAGATACGCAGTATTTT
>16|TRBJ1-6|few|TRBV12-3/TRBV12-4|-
CASSPGGRPIDSPLHF
TGTGCCAGCAGTCCCGGTGGGCGCCCTATCGATTCACCCCTCCACTTT
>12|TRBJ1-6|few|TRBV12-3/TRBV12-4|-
CASSGWGSPLHF
TGTGCCAGCAGCGGGTGGGGTTCACCCCTCCACTTT
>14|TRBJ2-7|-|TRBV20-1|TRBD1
CSALTGGASYEQYF
TGCAGTGCTCTAACAGGGGGCGCGTCCTACGAGCAGTACTTC